Here is one T cell receptor (beta chain) with its context. Per the original methods: Reference gene primer amplification gave estimated nucleated cell counts. Method: immunoSEQ multiplex PCR; TCRdb's copy keeps in-frame clones and lacks some. From that table come the V and J calls and clone size; the DNA was used to work out D and trimming. The sample gives under 200,000 clones, more than 65% of which show up once; approximately 2.6% is in the top ten. CDR1 is SQVTM, CDR2 ANQGSEA, per germline. V lost 2 bases, J lost 5 bases, and 6 bases lay in between. The CDR3 is 11 residues long. These data come from a study of blood T cell repertoires in COVID-19. Study details: The cDNA or gDNA used as material had been derived from T cells, B-cell-depleted T cells, or PBMCs.

This clonotype was sampled from a human donor with acute or convalescent COVID-19. The donor label of this sample is uncertain. V and J are TRBV29-1 and TRBJ1-2, with unresolved D. Input material: peripheral blood. CDR3 loop: CSVEPGYGYTF. The CDR3, as DNA: TGCAGCGTTGAACCCGGGTATGGCTACACCTTC.